This T cell receptor (beta chain) was observed in a study of cytomegalovirus exposure and HLA in healthy donors. Study findings and constraints: Researchers reported from a later analysis that most CMV-associated TCR beta chains appeared HLA-restricted. In terms of immune exposure information, only CMV serostatus was available. Testing in vitro showed a few CMV-associated chains specific for CMV antigens.

Concerning this clone: Its antigen is not identified.

PCR involved 60 Vbeta and 13 Jbeta primers. The repertoire was sequenced with immunoSEQ multiplex PCR; TCRdb's copy has only in-frame clones and lacks some. The sample lists some 150,000 clones, approximately 80% seen once, with around 4.9% in the top ten. Germline lookup yields CDR1 SGHRS and CDR2 YFSETQ. The CDR3 runs 15 residues. Trimming removed 4 bases from V and 2 bases from J, with 13 bases in between. The chain employs TRBV5-1 and TRBJ2-1; D not resolved. The receptor was isolated from a male donor in good health and CMV-seronegative. Sequencing input: PBMCs. This chain's CDR3 is CASSLSAAAYNEQFF. The CDR3 DNA reads TGCGCCAGCAGCCTGAGCGCTGCTGCCTACAATGAGCAGTTCTTC.